These 9 T cell receptor beta chains originate from one sample sequenced in a study of T cells after somatic rescue of genetic block. Sequencing was performed with immunoSEQ multiplex PCR; in TCRdb, only in-frame clones are kept and a portion is missing. The top ten hold about 21% of the sample, which has about 13,000 clones, about 69% seen once. The sequenced material came from peripheral blood mononuclear cells (PBMCs). All receptors derive from a boy under 18.

In nucleotides, the CDR3 is TGTGCCAGCAGGCCTGATTTAGCCAAAAACATTCAGTACTTC. This encodes CASRPDLAKNIQYF. J is TRBJ2-4 and V is TRBV6-5; D is unresolved. Deletions cut 6 bases from V and 0 bases from J, with 9 bases between. The germline CDR1 and CDR2 sequences are MNHEY and SVGAGI. CDR3 length: 14 amino acids.

The rearrangement uses TRBV11-2 and TRBJ2-7, with a tentative D call TRBD2 (5 bases). The CDR3 covers 15 residues. Deletions cut 1 base from V and 6 bases from J, with 16 bases between. Germline CDR1 SGHAT, CDR2 FQNNGV. The CDR3 DNA reads TGTGCCAGCAGCTTAGGGTCAGACTACTACGGCGAGCAGTACTTC. This gives the protein CASSLGSDYYGEQYF.

The chain combines TRBV7-9 with TRBJ1-6; D ambiguous. The germline V gene has CDR1 SEHNR and CDR2 FQNEAQ (reference sequence). The germline V and J ends were trimmed by 0 bases and 8 bases, with 14 bases remaining between them. The CDR3 extends over 16 amino acids. The CDR3 region is CASSLAGKGKDSPLHF. As DNA, the CDR3 is TGTGCCAGCAGCTTAGCAGGAAAAGGGAAGGATTCACCCCTCCACTTT.

This clone was recorded only once. The chain combines TRBV7-9 with TRBJ1-2; 8 nucleotides line up with TRBD1. The CDR3 consists of 14 residues. Germline V gene sequence: CDR1 SEHNR, CDR2 FQNEAQ (reference sequence). With V trimmed by 6 bases and J by 5 bases, 8 bases remained unmatched. CDR3 coding DNA: TGTGCCAGCAGTCTTGACCGGGACAGGTATGGCTACACCTTC. Translated: CASSLDRDRYGYTF.

The table lists this clone with a few counts. The chain has TRBV30 and TRBJ1-1; tentatively, D is TRBD1 (5 bases). Germline assignment: CDR1 GTSNPN and CDR2 SVGIG (reference sequence). Trimming stripped 2 bases from V and 4 bases from J, with 11 bases between. The CDR3 is 13 amino acids. CDR3 residues: CAWSRQGVTEAFF. For the CDR3, the DNA is TGTGCCTGGAGTCGTCAGGGAGTCACTGAAGCTTTCTTT.

The gene calls are TRBV11-1 and TRBJ1-5; D is ambiguous. The germline V gene encodes CDR1 SGHAT and CDR2 FQDESV (reference sequence). The CDR3 length is 13 residues. V was shortened by 2 bases and J by 4 bases, with 6 bases between the two germline ends. The DNA of the CDR3 is TGTGCCAGCAGCTTACAGGTTAATCAGCCCCAGCATTTT. Protein sequence: CASSLQVNQPQHF.

The V gene is TRBV29-1, the J gene TRBJ1-5, with 9 bases that match TRBD1. Germline V gene sequence: CDR1 SQVTM, CDR2 ANQGSEA. The CDR3 contains 10 residues. CDR3 nucleotide sequence: TGCAACGGGATTCGGACAGGGGAACATTTT. It codes for CNGIRTGEHF.

The chain joins TRBV2 to TRBJ2-3; 9 bases match TRBD2. Germline-derived CDR1 and CDR2 are SNHLY and FYNNEI. Losses at the gene ends were 6 bases for V and 2 bases for J; bases not matched to a gene: 9. This CDR3 region has 16 residues. CDR3 loop: CASSRFGLANTDTQYF. In nucleotides, the CDR3 is TGTGCCAGCAGCAGATTTGGACTAGCGAACACAGATACGCAGTATTTT.

The J gene is TRBJ2-7, the V gene TRBV6-6, with 9 positions matching TRBD1. The CDR3 extends over 15 amino acids. V was pared by 7 bases and J by 1 base, with 8 bases of the junction left unmatched. Germline CDR1 is MNHNY and CDR2 is SVGAGI (reference sequence). The CDR3 spells CASNRQGVNSYEQYF. The CDR3 DNA is TGTGCCAGCAACCGACAGGGGGTAAATTCCTACGAGCAGTACTTC.